Following are 8 T cell receptor beta chains from one sample sequenced in a study of cytomegalovirus exposure and HLA in healthy donors. The PCR used 60 Vbeta and 13 Jbeta primers. Sequencing was performed with immunoSEQ multiplex PCR; in TCRdb, only in-frame clones are kept and a portion is missing. The sample comprises 100,000 to 150,000 clones, around 80% of which are singletons, and more than 1% rests with the top ten. The sequencing sample was made of PBMCs. The receptors originated from a female donor in good health and CMV-seronegative.

This rearrangement joins TRBV10-1 to TRBJ2-7; possible D gene TRBD1, 5 bases. The CDR3 has 14 residues. The V and J ends lost 0 bases and 2 bases respectively, with 8 bases between them. The germline gives CDR1 WNHNN, CDR2 SYGVQD (reference sequence). CDR3 amino acids: CASSESQGTYEQYF. The CDR3 DNA reads TGCGCCAGCAGTGAGTCCCAGGGAACCTACGAGCAGTACTTC.

This clone has just a few counts. The V and J genes are TRBV2 and TRBJ1-2, with D uncertain. Germline-derived CDR1 and CDR2 are SNHLY and FYNNEI. The CDR3 runs to 13 residues. Trimming removed 7 bases from V and 1 base from J, with 10 bases in between. This CDR3 reads CASTLSLNYGYTF. The DNA for the CDR3 is TGTGCCAGCACTCTGTCCCTTAACTATGGCTACACCTTC.

The chain uses TRBV7-3 and TRBJ2-7; possibly TRBD2 for D (7 bases). With 1 base removed from V and 3 bases from J, the gap between germline ends came to 10 bases. Germline V CDR1 and CDR2: SGHTA, FQGTGA. The CDR3 is made up of 14 amino acids. The CDR3 spells CASSLMGGLYEQYF. In nucleotides, the CDR3 is TGTGCCAGCAGCTTAATGGGGGGGCTCTACGAGCAGTACTTC.

The rearrangement joins TRBV4-1 to TRBJ1-3; the D gene is possibly TRBD1 (5 bases). This CDR3 spans 15 amino acids. Trimming pared 0 bases from V and 7 bases from J, leaving 13 bases between. Germline CDR1 and CDR2: MGHRA and YSYEKL. This CDR3 reads CASSQDRSGRNTIYF. The CDR3 DNA follows: TGCGCCAGCAGCCAAGATCGGTCAGGGCGGAACACCATATATTTT.

The rearrangement uses TRBV15 and TRBJ2-1; 14 nucleotides match TRBD2. The CDR3 length is 17 residues. With V trimmed by 3 bases and J by 7 bases, 8 bases remained unmatched. Per the germline V gene, CDR1 is LNHNV and CDR2 is YYDKDF (reference sequence). The CDR3 coding sequence is TGTGCCACCAGCAGGTGGGCCGGGACTAGCGGGAGAAATGAGCAGTTCTTC. Protein sequence: CATSRWAGTSGRNEQFF.

This rearrangement joins TRBV5-1 to TRBJ2-5, with D unclear. Germline V CDR1 and CDR2: SGHRS, YFSETQ. The V and J ends lost 2 bases and 3 bases respectively, with 11 bases between them. CDR3 length: 14 amino acids. CDR3 coding DNA: TGCGCCAGCAGCTTCGCAGGATACGAAGAGACCCAGTACTTC. This codes for CASSFAGYEETQYF.

The V call is TRBV5-4, the J call TRBJ1-5; 10 bases are shared with TRBD1. CDR3 length: 15 amino acids. V was clipped by 4 bases and J by 5 bases; unmatched bases: 6. Germline CDR1 is SGHNT and CDR2 is YYREEE (reference sequence). CDR3: CASSDRDRGDQPQHF. For the CDR3, the DNA is TGTGCCAGCAGCGACCGGGACAGGGGCGATCAGCCCCAGCATTTT.

This clone was observed a handful of times. This chain connects TRBV2 to TRBJ1-1; 7 positions match TRBD1. Trimming at V came to 7 bases and at J to 6 bases, leaving 2 bases not matched to a gene. The CDR3 contains 11 residues. Germline V CDR1 and CDR2: SNHLY, FYNNEI. The CDR3 loop reads CASKQGPEAFF. Written as DNA, the CDR3 is TGTGCCAGCAAACAGGGGCCTGAAGCTTTCTTT.